Listed here are 21 T cell receptor beta chains from one sample, sequenced in a study of shared clonotypes between healthy human individuals. Naive CD8 isolation took CD45RO-negative cells positively selected for CCR7 and excluded terminally differentiated effector memory CD45RA+ cells. Measured with immunoSEQ multiplex PCR; TCRdb has only the in-frame clones, and not every one. This sample has approximately 600,000 clones, with about 95% found just once. Sequencing was carried out using naive CD8+ T cells sorted from blood. Every receptor here comes from a woman aged 25 to 45 in good health.

The chain uses TRBV19 and TRBJ1-2, with D perhaps TRBD1 (5 bases). The CDR3 covers 13 residues. V dropped 7 bases and J dropped 5 bases, with 14 bases sitting between them. CDR1 LNHDA and CDR2 SQIVND come from the germline V gene (reference sequence). The DNA of the CDR3 is TGTGCCAGTATGAGGGACGTCGGTTATGGCTACACCTTC. This codes for CASMRDVGYGYTF.

This clone was observed once. The chain couples TRBV27 to TRBJ2-7, with D possibly being TRBD2 (6 bases). With 2 bases removed from V and 3 bases from J, the gap between germline ends came to 17 bases. The CDR3 spans 16 residues. Looked up from germline, CDR1 is MNHEY and CDR2 is SMNVEV (reference sequence). DNA for the CDR3: TGTGCCAGCAGTTTAGGCGCCGGGAGCTTTTTCTACGAGCAGTACTTC. Amino acids: CASSLGAGSFFYEQYF.

This chain connects TRBV7-9 to TRBJ2-7, with D uncertain. V lost 0 bases and J lost 2, with 11 bases in between. The length of the CDR3 is 15 residues. Looked up from germline, CDR1 is SEHNR and CDR2 is FQNEAQ (reference sequence). CDR3 nucleotides: TGTGCCAGCAGCTTAGCCCCAGACGTACCCTACGAGCAGTACTTC. Its translation: CASSLAPDVPYEQYF.

CDR3 nucleotide sequence: TGTGCCAGCAGCTCCAGACAGGGGGTAGAGACCCAGTACTTC. The encoded protein is CASSSRQGVETQYF. V is TRBV28 and J is TRBJ2-5; 9 nucleotides line up with TRBD1. The CDR3 is made up of 14 amino acids. Per the germline V gene, CDR1 is MDHEN and CDR2 is SYDVKM. V was clipped by 6 bases and J by 4 bases; unmatched bases: 6.

This clone was picked up one time. V gene TRBV27 combines with J gene TRBJ2-7; 9 bases line up with TRBD1. Germline CDR1 is MNHEY and CDR2 is SMNVEV (reference sequence). The CDR3 is made up of 15 amino acids. With 3 bases clipped from V and 6 bases from J, the junction kept 9 bases outside the gene matches. This chain's CDR3 is CASSLTGTGKREQYF. In DNA, the CDR3 is TGTGCCAGCAGTTTGACAGGGACAGGGAAACGCGAGCAGTACTTC.

This clone was counted a single time. The chain joins TRBV29-1 to TRBJ2-7; 10 nucleotides match TRBD1. The ends lost 0 bases at V and 3 bases at J; junction bases unmatched: 8. Germline values: CDR1 SQVTM, CDR2 ANQGSEA. CDR3 size: 16 residues. This CDR3 is CSVEDNSDRGYYEQYF. The CDR3 DNA reads as TGCAGCGTTGAAGATAATTCGGACAGGGGGTACTACGAGCAGTACTTC.

The rearrangement uses TRBV2 and TRBJ2-7, with 9 bases lining up with TRBD2. The CDR3 runs 14 residues. Trimming at V came to 0 bases and at J to 6 bases, leaving 3 bases not matched to a gene. Looked up from germline, CDR1 is SNHLY and CDR2 is FYNNEI. In nucleotides, the CDR3 is TGTGCCAGCAGTGAAGCCCCTAGCGGGATCGAGCAGTACTTC. Translated: CASSEAPSGIEQYF.

The chain uses TRBV27 and TRBJ1-5, with 12 bases lining up with TRBD1. V lost 5 bases and J lost 5; bases outside the gene matches: 4. The CDR3 runs to 15 residues. CDR1 is MNHEY, CDR2 SMNVEV, per germline (reference sequence). CDR3 coding DNA: TGTGCCAGCAGTGTAGGGACAGGGGGCCATCAGCCCCAGCATTTT. Residues: CASSVGTGGHQPQHF.

In this sample, this clone turned up a few times. This sequence joins TRBV2 and TRBJ1-2; TRBD1 matches 12 bases. Germline lookup yields CDR1 SNHLY and CDR2 FYNNEI. The CDR3 contains 13 residues. V trimming: 11 bases; J trimming: 6 bases; junction bases outside the gene matches: 7. The CDR3 loop is CAGEGQGADGYTF. For the CDR3, the DNA is TGTGCCGGAGAGGGACAGGGGGCTGATGGCTACACCTTC.

The rearrangement links TRBV10-3 to TRBJ2-3, with D tentatively TRBD1 or TRBD2 (6 bases each). CDR1 is ENHRY and CDR2 is SYGVKD in the germline V gene. Trimming took off 6 bases at V and 0 bases at J, with 13 bases between the two ends. This CDR3 comprises 15 residues. The CDR3 spells CAIRRGDGSTDTQYF. For the CDR3, the DNA is TGTGCCATCAGGAGGGGGGACGGAAGCACAGATACGCAGTATTTT.

The rearrangement uses TRBV4-2 and TRBJ1-3, with a tentative D call TRBD1 (5 bases). Per germline, CDR1 LGHNA and CDR2 YNFKEQ. The length of the CDR3 is 19 residues. Between the trimmed V and J ends, which lost 3 bases and 0 bases, there was a span of 21 bases. CDR3 in amino acids: CASSHRGGSLGPSGNTIYF. CDR3 bases: TGTGCCAGCAGCCACCGGGGGGGTAGTTTGGGACCCTCTGGAAACACCATATATTTT.

V gene TRBV13 combines with J gene TRBJ1-1, with 7 bases aligning to TRBD1. CDR3 length: 15 residues. Losses at the gene ends were 3 bases for V and 0 bases for J; bases not matched to a gene: 4. In germline, CDR1 is PRHDT, CDR2 FYEKMQ (reference sequence). The CDR3 region has the DNA TGTGCCAGCAGCTTTGGGGGACAGCTGAACACTGAAGCTTTCTTT. This encodes CASSFGGQLNTEAFF.

J is TRBJ2-3 and V is TRBV4-1; a possible D gene is TRBD1 (5 bases). V shed 1 base and J shed 1 base, with 9 bases lying between them. Germline lookup yields CDR1 MGHRA and CDR2 YSYEKL. The CDR3 consists of 15 residues. The CDR3 loop reads CASSQAGLGTDTQYF. In DNA form, the CDR3 reads TGCGCCAGCAGCCAAGCAGGGTTGGGCACAGATACGCAGTATTTT.

Here the CDR3 DNA reads TGTGCCAGCAGCGGGGAGGCCTACGAGCAGTACTTC. Its protein is CASSGEAYEQYF. This chain joins TRBV5-6 and TRBJ2-5, with a tentative D call TRBD2 (6 bases). The J call may be mistaken, given a closer DNA end match to TRBJ2-7. The CDR3 extends over 12 amino acids. Germline lookup yields CDR1 SGHDT and CDR2 YYEEEE.

The CDR3 DNA reads as TGTGCCACCAGCTCGCCTCGGGGAAGCGAGTTTCAGCCCCAGCATTTT. The encoded protein is CATSSPRGSEFQPQHF. The chain carries TRBV15 and TRBJ1-5; D gene uncertain. The CDR3 extends over 16 amino acids. V was trimmed by 5 bases and J by 6 bases, leaving 20 bases between them. Germline CDR1 and CDR2: LNHNV and YYDKDF (reference sequence).

This chain links TRBV7-2 with TRBJ2-3; 11 bases line up with TRBD2. This CDR3 contains 16 residues. From germline, CDR1 is SGHTA and CDR2 FQGNSA. The J segment lost 1 base and the V segment lost 3 bases, leaving 3 bases of the junction unmatched. Here the CDR3 reads CASSFLAGGGTDTQYF. The CDR3 DNA sequence: TGTGCCAGCAGCTTTCTAGCGGGGGGAGGCACAGATACGCAGTATTTT.

The chain has TRBV5-5 and TRBJ2-7; 9 bases agree with TRBD2. Losses at the gene ends were 4 bases for V and 4 bases for J; bases not matched to a gene: 9. The V gene's germline CDR1 is SGHKS and CDR2 YYEKEE (reference sequence). This CDR3 comprises 15 residues. Here the CDR3 reads CASSLDRLAGYEQYF. The CDR3 DNA reads TGTGCCAGCAGCCTCGATCGGCTAGCGGGATACGAGCAGTACTTC.

The V and J genes are TRBV11-2 and TRBJ2-7; TRBD2 aligns across 11 bases. After removal of 6 bases from V and 2 bases from J, the junction contained 9 bases not matched to a gene. The V gene's germline CDR1 is SGHAT and CDR2 FQNNGV. CDR3 length equals 16 residues. The CDR3 protein is CASRPPGLADTYEQYF. The DNA for the CDR3 is TGTGCCAGCAGGCCTCCGGGACTAGCGGATACCTACGAGCAGTACTTC.

The chain recombines TRBV5-8 with TRBJ2-7; 7 bases fit TRBD1. The CDR3 runs to 16 residues. CDR1 SGHTS and CDR2 YDEGEE come from the germline V gene. V lost 2 bases and J lost 2; bases outside the gene matches: 10. The CDR3 region is CASSLFGTEVAYEQYF. Here the CDR3 DNA reads TGTGCCAGCAGCTTATTCGGGACAGAGGTTGCCTACGAGCAGTACTTC.

The V call is TRBV11-3, the J call TRBJ2-1; the D gene is possibly TRBD2 (6 bases). This CDR3 contains 13 residues. The V gene's germline CDR1 is SGHNT and CDR2 YENEEA. With 4 bases removed from V and 5 bases from J, the gap between germline ends came to 9 bases. The CDR3 is CASSSPGDNEQFF. CDR3 coding DNA: TGTGCCAGCAGCTCTCCGGGAGACAATGAGCAGTTCTTC.

This chain uses TRBV4-1 with TRBJ1-4, with D possibly being TRBD1 (5 bases). The CDR3 extends over 16 amino acids. The V gene's germline CDR1 is MGHRA and CDR2 YSYEKL. Trimming removed 4 bases from V and 8 bases from J, with 20 bases in between. Written as DNA, the CDR3 is TGCGCCAGCAGCCCCCTGGGCCGGGCTAGGGACGAAAAACTGTTTTTT. Encoded protein: CASSPLGRARDEKLFF.